A selection of T cell receptor beta chains follows, all from one sample in a study of OX40 agonist ivuxolimab in advanced cancers. Sequencing was performed with immunoSEQ multiplex PCR; in TCRdb, only in-frame clones are kept and a portion is missing. The sample includes 45,000 to 55,000 clones, about 85% of them seen just once. This material consisted of CD4+ or CD8+ T cells sorted from blood, taken in a trial of the OX40 agonist ivuxolimab. Receptors originate from an adult with an advanced solid tumor such as melanoma, head and neck, liver or kidney cancer. CDR3s leave out the opening cysteine and the closing phenylalanine or tryptophan. Expanded clones get a size class; other rows say once, few or many, or leave the size out.

V | size | CDR3
TRBV5-1 | . | ASSPTTSGYNEQF
TRBV5-1 | . | ASSLYGRFYEAF
TRBV7-3 | few | ASSPDRGTDTQY
TRBV9 | . | ASSEGGETQY
TRBV19 | . | ASSPRQGADTQY
TRBV28 | once | ASSTRTSGRGEQY
TRBV2 | once | ASSSGTRTNEQF
TRBV7-8 | . | ASGGGSSYNEQF
TRBV10-2 | few | ASMFPGSNYGYT
TRBV5-1 | . | ASSPKLGPSVPDTQY
TRBV18 | . | ASSRDRNTEAF
TRBV18 | . | ASSERQGAYEQY
TRBV29-1 | once | SASPGLSFDEQF
TRBV29-1 | . | SVEGGKSADTQY
TRBV7-8 | once | ASSLIRTDTQY
TRBV4-2 | . | ASSQDLRGTDTQY
TRBV5-1 | . | ASSLDGRMVNEQF
TRBV5-4 | . | ASSLEGPGWSGTDTQY
TRBV5-6 | few | ASSLSLNRFTDTQY
TRBV4-1 | . | ASSHGAGPGSGANVLT
TRBV7-2 | . | ASSLALASGRAQY
TRBV5-1 | . | ASSFGQGQETQY
TRBV7-8 | . | ASSSWTSGSTDTQY
TRBV30 | . | ASQSGLHYGYT
TRBV19 | . | ASSLGVVSYEQY
TRBV5-8 | . | ASSNRWSSYEQY
TRBV9 | once | ASSVEGREVDEQY
TRBV28 | . | ASSLWNEQF
TRBV10-3 | . | AVRGGQGASEQF
TRBV28 | . | ASSFQLISYEQY
TRBV2 | . | ASSVYRDQETQY
TRBV6-1 | . | ASGGPNKQKKEAF
TRBV11-2 | . | ASSPPGPSTEAF
TRBV6-5 | . | ASSLAKGYGYT
TRBV7-2 | . | ASSTWGEGIDTQY
TRBV7-9 | . | ASSLEGNTEAF
TRBV15 | . | ATSLGGLAGYNEQF
TRBV19 | . | ASRRLAGPYEQY
TRBV29-1 | . | SVGLASVTDTQY
TRBV19 | . | AAQRGNTGELF
TRBV10-3 | . | AIQPGDVGELF
TRBV5-6 | . | ASSLVDRVETQY
TRBV6-5 | . | ASSQGRIA
TRBV4-1 | . | ASSHYGNTIY
TRBV10-3 | . | AISAELATYEQY
TRBV28 | . | ASSLRASGITSTDTQY